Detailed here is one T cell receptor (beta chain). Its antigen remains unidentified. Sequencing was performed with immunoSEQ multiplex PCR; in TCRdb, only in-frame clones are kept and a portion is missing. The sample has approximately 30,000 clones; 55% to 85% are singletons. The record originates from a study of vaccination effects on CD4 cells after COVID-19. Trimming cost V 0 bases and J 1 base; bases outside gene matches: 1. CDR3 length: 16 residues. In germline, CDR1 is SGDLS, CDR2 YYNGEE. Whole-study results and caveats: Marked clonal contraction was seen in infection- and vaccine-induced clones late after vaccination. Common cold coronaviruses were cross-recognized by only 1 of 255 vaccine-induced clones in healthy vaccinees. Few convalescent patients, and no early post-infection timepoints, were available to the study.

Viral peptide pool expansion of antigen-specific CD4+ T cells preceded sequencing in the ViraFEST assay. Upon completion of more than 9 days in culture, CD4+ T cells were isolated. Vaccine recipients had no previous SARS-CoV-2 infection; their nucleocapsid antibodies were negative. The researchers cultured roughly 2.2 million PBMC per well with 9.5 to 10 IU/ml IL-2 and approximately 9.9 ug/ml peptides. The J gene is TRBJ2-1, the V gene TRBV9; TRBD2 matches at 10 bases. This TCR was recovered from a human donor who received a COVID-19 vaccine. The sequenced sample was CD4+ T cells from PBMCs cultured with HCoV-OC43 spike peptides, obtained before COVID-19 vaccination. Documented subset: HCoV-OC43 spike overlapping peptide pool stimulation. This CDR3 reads CASSVVAGGSYNEQFF. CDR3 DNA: TGTGCCAGCAGCGTAGTAGCGGGAGGATCCTACAATGAGCAGTTCTTC.